This TCR beta chain was obtained from a study of blood T cell repertoires in COVID-19 (dated by TCRdb to about 2020). Turning to the overall study: Samples from collaborators originated in the United States, Italy and Spain and spanned both the acute and convalescent phases of COVID-19. A de-identified subject ID, COVID-19 status, age in years and sex were almost always included in the sample metadata. The dataset comprised deeply sampled blood TCRbeta repertoires from subjects exposed to, actively infected with, or recovered from COVID-19. The repertoires were released in a freely available public database intended as a resource for research on the immune response to SARS-CoV-2. Samples came from the ongoing ImmuneRACE study (first 160 participants) plus 1,254 subjects from 6 global collaborators. The material from the prospective study consisted of cDNA or gDNA derived from T cells, B-cell-depleted T cells, or PBMCs. Where available, HLA class I and class II types were taken from metadata supplied by the sample provider and were not determined by assay-based typing.

Collaborating institutions collected whole blood in K2EDTA tubes following their own protocols. For TCRbeta analysis, collaborator samples were shipped as frozen whole blood, as isolated PBMCs, or as DNA extracted from either sample type. Points on this clone: The specificity of this receptor is unknown. No much larger clone exists at a distance of one base, and base qualities are not known.

Broad study findings and their caveats: The quantity of clinical and demographic metadata differed by source and by participant and was supplied without curation.

TCRbeta CDR3 regions were amplified from genomic DNA by means of the immunoSEQ Assay, a bias-controlled multiplex PCR. In the source study's methods: The number of nucleated cells in each sample was estimated by amplification of reference gene primers within the assay. To quantify the absolute abundance of each unique TCRbeta CDR3 rearrangement, sequence reads were collapsed and filtered. Productive Simpson clonality was computed per sample as the square root of Simpson's diversity index over productive rearrangements. TCRdb took this table from immuneACCESS and kept in-frame rearrangements with V and J called. Such tables lack part of the clones; where checked against another copy, unresolved V genes explain under half of the gap, and the rest is unexplained. V, J and clone size were drawn from that table, and D and trimming were deduced from the DNA. The sample includes over 40,000 clones, with 83% observed a single time. The top ten clones comprise less than 8% of the sample.

The sequence came from a man in his fifties or sixties with active COVID-19. The sample taken for sequencing was peripheral blood.

The sequence in DNA is TGTGCCAGCAGAATGTCCCAGGGGGCGCAAGGTGGCTACACCTTC. Its protein reads: CASRMSQGAQGGYTF. The sequence is built from TRBV28 and TRBJ1-2; 8 bases in the junction line up with TRBD1. Per the germline V gene, MDHEN is the CDR1 and SYDVKM is the CDR2. Its CDR3 holds 15 amino acids, cysteine through phenylalanine. Of all the DNA, just the CDR3 is kept, 45 bases in frame from base 1. After removal of 6 bases from V and 7 bases from J, the junction retains 13 bases not matched to a gene.